This T cell receptor (beta chain) was observed in a study of blood T cell repertoires in COVID-19. Turning to the study itself: Acute and convalescent COVID-19 specimens originated in the United States, Italy and Spain. The cDNA or gDNA used as material had been derived from T cells, B-cell-depleted T cells, or PBMCs.

Original methodology: Counts of nucleated cells, estimated from reference gene primer amplification, were obtained. Repertoires were generated with immunoSEQ multiplex PCR, while TCRdb's copy carries only in-frame clones and drops some. Clone size and V and J calls were adopted from that table, with D and trimming inferred from the DNA. The table records 150,000 to 200,000 clones, 82% of them present only once. J lost 7 bases, V lost 3 bases, and 5 bases had no gene match. This CDR3 contains 14 residues. Germline CDR1 and CDR2: LNHDA and SQIVND (reference sequence). The receptor was derived from a woman aged 40 to 50 with COVID-19, enrolled during active disease. The sequenced material came from peripheral blood. This sequence joins TRBV19 and TRBJ2-7; TRBD1 matches at 11 bases. CDR3: CASSIGQGAEEQYF. CDR3 DNA: TGTGCCAGTAGTATTGGACAGGGGGCGGAAGAGCAGTACTTC.